This entry is about one T cell receptor beta chain. Its antigen is not known. In the naive CD8 group, cells lacked CD45RO and were positively selected for CCR7, so terminally differentiated effector memory CD45RA+ cells were left out. Recent vaccinations or acute infections were absent in the healthy HIV-negative adult donors. This sample was included in a study of shared clonotypes between healthy human individuals. General study findings and limits: The diversity represented, both genetic and in exposure history, was limited by few donors. Unshared clonotypes carried lower generation probabilities than those common to all four donors.

The V segment lost 5 bases and the J segment 2 bases; nucleotides outside the gene matches: 9. Looked up from germline, CDR1 is SGHAT and CDR2 is FQNNGV. The CDR3 spans 16 residues. Libraries were prepared by immunoSEQ multiplex PCR; TCRdb keeps only in-frame clonotypes and omits some of them. The sample holds more than 2 million clones; 85% to 95% are singletons and the top ten take 0.9% to 1.3%. The chain recombines TRBV11-2 with TRBJ2-1; the match to TRBD1 covers 7 bases. Sequenced sample: naive CD8+ T cells sorted from blood. The clonotype comes from a man aged 18 to 30 in good health. The CDR3 loop reads CASSPSGQGAYNEQFF. For the CDR3, the DNA is TGTGCCAGCAGCCCCTCGGGGCAGGGGGCCTACAATGAGCAGTTCTTC. The whole variable domain, filled in from reference TRBV11-2 and TRBJ2-1, reads EAGVAQSPRYKIIEKRQSVAFWCNPISGHATLYWYQQILGQGPKLLIQFQNNGVVDDSQLPKDRFSAERLKGVDSTLKIQPAKLEDSAVYLCASSPSGQGAYNEQFFGPGTRLTVL.